Sequencing of this T cell receptor (beta chain) was carried out in a study of identifying expanded T cells in peripheral blood. Per the germline V gene, CDR1 is SNHLY and CDR2 is FYNNEI. The CDR3 has 12 amino acids. Trimming took off 11 bases at V and 1 base at J, with 11 bases between the two ends. Note on this clone: The antigen remains unidentified.

Clones were read by immunoSEQ multiplex PCR, and TCRdb kept only the in-frame ones, dropping some. The sample carries 50,000 to 65,000 clones, approximately 83% recorded once. General observations from the study: Across healthy donors, higher total template counts meant significantly greater roughly 2-week count variance.

The chain combines TRBV2 with TRBJ1-1; D is unclear. The sample taken for sequencing was blood. The receptor was derived from a person aged 18 to 70 in good health. Written as DNA, the CDR3 is TGTGCCTCCTTAAAAGGGAACACTGAAGCTTTCTTT. This gives the protein CASLKGNTEAFF.